The 7 T cell receptor beta chains presented below share a single source sample, sequenced in a study of shared clonotypes between healthy human individuals. The assay was immunoSEQ multiplex PCR, and TCRdb's table has in-frame clones only and misses some. The sample holds over 750,000 clones, around 96% seen once. Naive CD8 cells comprised CD45RO-negative, CCR7-positively selected cells, excluding terminally differentiated effector memory CD45RA+ cells. The specimen was naive CD8+ T cells sorted from blood. These receptors were obtained from a man aged 30-40 years in good health.

The gene calls are TRBV7-9 and TRBJ2-7; D unresolved. This CDR3 contains 13 residues. With 1 base removed from V and 7 bases from J, the gap between germline ends came to 11 bases. Germline CDR1 reads SEHNR; CDR2 reads FQNEAQ (reference sequence). As DNA, the CDR3 is TGTGCCAGCAGCTTAGACCCCAGGCTGGAGCAGTACTTC. Its protein product is CASSLDPRLEQYF.

V is TRBV2 and J is TRBJ2-3; TRBD1 agrees at 7 bases. J was trimmed by 2 bases and V by 8 bases; bases with no gene match: 7. The CDR3 length is 14 residues. Germline CDR1 reads SNHLY; CDR2 reads FYNNEI. The CDR3 loop reads CASWDRTLTDTQYF. The CDR3 nucleotides read TGTGCCAGCTGGGACAGAACCCTCACAGATACGCAGTATTTT.

V is TRBV29-1 and J is TRBJ2-7; the D gene is possibly TRBD2 (5 bases). This CDR3 region has 13 residues. V lost 2 bases and J lost 4, with 12 bases in between. Germline V lookup: CDR1 SQVTM, CDR2 ANQGSEA. The CDR3, as DNA: TGCAGCGTTGAACCGGGGAAAGGGTACGAGCAGTACTTC. This codes for CSVEPGKGYEQYF.

The V gene is TRBV28, the J gene TRBJ1-2; 8 bases line up with TRBD1. The CDR3 totals 15 residues. Germline values: CDR1 MDHEN, CDR2 SYDVKM. The trim removed 5 bases at V and 6 bases at J, leaving 11 bases unmatched. CDR3 sequence (DNA): TGTGCCAGCAGTCCCCTTGTCCAGGGGGCGAATGGCTACACCTTC. Encoded protein: CASSPLVQGANGYTF.

The chain employs TRBV4-1 and TRBJ1-4; 8 bases align to TRBD1. Germline loops: CDR1 MGHRA, CDR2 YSYEKL. The CDR3 consists of 15 residues. Trimming removed 4 bases from V and 8 bases from J; junction bases left unmatched: 9. The CDR3 loop is CASSRNRGDGEKLFF. The CDR3 region has the DNA TGCGCCAGCAGCCGAAACAGGGGGGACGGAGAAAAACTGTTTTTT.

The V gene is TRBV7-2, the J gene TRBJ2-1, with D uncertain. Trimming cost V 5 bases and J 10 bases, with 12 bases left between them. The germline V gene has CDR1 SGHTA and CDR2 FQGNSA. The length of the CDR3 is 12 residues. The CDR3 loop reads CASSLPTPEQFF. The DNA of the CDR3 is TGTGCCAGCAGCCTCCCAACGCCAGAGCAGTTCTTC.

The chain carries TRBV5-5 and TRBJ2-7, with D perhaps matching TRBD1 (5 bases). Germline V gene data show CDR1 as SGHKS and CDR2 as YYEKEE (reference sequence). V gave up 4 bases and J gave up 3 bases, with 11 bases separating them. This CDR3 is 13 amino acids long. This chain's CDR3 is CASSMTENYEQYF. The CDR3 coding sequence is TGTGCCAGCAGCATGACAGAAAACTACGAGCAGTACTTC. Variable domain in full (rest from reference TRBV5-5 and TRBJ2-7): DAGVTQSPTHLIKTRGQQVTLRCSPISGHKSVSWYQQVLGQGPQFIFQYYEKEERGRGNFPDRFSARQFPNYSSELNVNALLLGDSALYLCASSMTENYEQYFGPGTRLTVT.